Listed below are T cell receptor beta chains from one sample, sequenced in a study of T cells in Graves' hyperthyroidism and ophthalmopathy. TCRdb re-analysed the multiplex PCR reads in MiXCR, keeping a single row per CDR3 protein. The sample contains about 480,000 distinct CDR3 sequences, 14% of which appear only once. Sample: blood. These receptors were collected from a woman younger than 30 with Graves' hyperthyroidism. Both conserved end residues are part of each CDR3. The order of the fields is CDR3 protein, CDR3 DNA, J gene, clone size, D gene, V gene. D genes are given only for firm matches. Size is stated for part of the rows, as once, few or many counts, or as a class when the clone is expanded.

CDR3: CASIAPGTLDNTQYF; DNA: TGTGCCAGTATTGCTCCCGGGACTTTAGATAATACGCAGTATTTT; J: TRBJ2-3; size: -; D: -; V: TRBV19
CDR3: CASSQGNSGKTDTQYF; DNA: TGTGCCAGCAGCCAAGGGAATAGCGGGAAAACAGATACGCAGTATTTT; J: TRBJ2-3; size: few; D: TRBD2; V: TRBV4-2
CDR3: CATSDYTPEQFF; DNA: TGTGCCACCAGTGACTACACTCCTGAGCAGTTCTTC; J: TRBJ2-1; size: many; D: -; V: TRBV24-1
CDR3: CATSSENPGLAGSYEQYF; DNA: TGTGCCACCAGCAGCGAGAACCCTGGGCTAGCGGGAAGCTACGAGCAGTACTTC; J: TRBJ2-7; size: many; D: TRBD2; V: TRBV15
CDR3: CASKGGVSSYNEQFF; DNA: TGCGCCAGCAAAGGCGGAGTTAGCTCCTACAATGAGCAGTTCTTC; J: TRBJ2-1; size: many; D: -; V: TRBV10-2
CDR3: CSVVTAGVNTGELFF; DNA: TGCAGCGTTGTTACAGCGGGAGTAAACACCGGGGAGCTGTTTTTT; J: TRBJ2-2; size: -; D: TRBD2; V: TRBV29-1
CDR3: CSARSGGDPYTGELFF; DNA: TGCAGTGCTAGATCCGGGGGAGACCCCTACACCGGGGAGCTGTTTTTT; J: TRBJ2-2; size: -; D: -; V: TRBV20-1
CDR3: CAISSTSGSLSEQYF; DNA: TGTGCCATCAGCTCGACTAGCGGGAGTCTCTCCGAGCAGTACTTC; J: TRBJ2-7; size: many; D: TRBD2; V: TRBV10-3
CDR3: CASLRRPEAFF; DNA: TGTGCCTCACTAAGACGCCCTGAAGCTTTCTTT; J: TRBJ1-1; size: many; D: -; V: TRBV30
CDR3: CASSPEGVGYTF; DNA: TGTGCCAGCTCACCGGAGGGAGTTGGCTACACCTTC; J: TRBJ1-2; size: many; D: -; V: TRBV18
CDR3: CASSLPGTIYF; DNA: TGTGCCAGCAGCCTCCCAGGCACCATATATTTT; J: TRBJ1-3; size: many; D: -; V: TRBV3-1
CDR3: CASSLRGPYEQYF; DNA: TGTGCCAGCAGCTTGCGGGGCCCCTACGAGCAGTACTTC; J: TRBJ2-7; size: -; D: -; V: TRBV5-5
CDR3: CAERGRGKTDTQYF; DNA: TGTGCCGAACGGGGCCGGGGGAAGACAGATACGCAGTATTTT; J: TRBJ2-3; size: few; D: -; V: TRBV7-3
CDR3: CASSPGQGGEKLFF; DNA: TGCGCCAGCAGCCCGGGACAGGGTGGTGAAAAACTGTTTTTT; J: TRBJ1-4; size: many; D: TRBD1; V: TRBV5-1
CDR3: CARRMRGAQPQHF; DNA: TGTGCCCGGAGGATGAGGGGGGCCCAGCCCCAGCATTTT; J: TRBJ1-5; size: -; D: -; V: TRBV30
CDR3: CASRGTGTTFHSGANVLTF; DNA: TGTGCCAGCAGGGGGACTGGGACGACCTTTCACTCTGGGGCCAACGTCCTGACTTTC; J: TRBJ2-6; size: many; D: -; V: TRBV2
CDR3: CASNEGTALGNQPQHF; DNA: TGTGCCAGCAACGAGGGTACAGCCCTTGGCAATCAGCCCCAGCATTTT; J: TRBJ1-5; size: many; D: -; V: TRBV2
CDR3: CAWSFEAVKTQYF; DNA: TGTGCCTGGAGTTTTGAGGCGGTGAAGACCCAGTACTTC; J: TRBJ2-5; size: -; D: -; V: TRBV30
CDR3: CASSETWGGAFF; DNA: TGTGCCAGCAGTGAGACCTGGGGGGGGGCTTTCTTT; J: TRBJ1-1; size: -; D: -; V: TRBV25-1
CDR3: CASSLPPGSFYEQYF; DNA: TGTGCCAGCAGCTTACCCCCTGGCAGTTTCTACGAGCAGTACTTC; J: TRBJ2-7; size: many; D: -; V: TRBV7-8